This T cell receptor (beta chain) emerged from a study of T cell repertoires in cytomegalovirus infection. Overall study: Based on public TCR beta signatures, there were indications of CMV infection and of a matching HLA type. The study's findings and limits: There were carriers of CMV plus the relevant HLA, and cumulative public TCR beta family frequency identified them. Ex vivo responses were dominated by HLA-C-restricted CMV-specific TCR beta clonotypes.

Germline CDR1 and CDR2: MNHNY and SVGAGI (reference sequence). V was shortened by 0 bases and J by 4 bases, with 11 bases between the two germline ends. The CDR3 sequence is 15 residues long. Of note for this clonotype: What it recognizes is unknown.

TCRdb used MiXCR to reprocess the reads, holding one entry per CDR3 protein. There are roughly 310,000 distinct CDR3 sequences in the sample; 17% occur only once, and around 12% lies in the top ten. This chain links TRBV6-6 with TRBJ2-3, with D perhaps TRBD2 (7 bases). This TCR was sampled from a human donor in good health (CMV status not recorded). Some clones in this sample may be carry-over from other donors' samples. The specimen was PBMCs. The CDR3 nucleotides are TGTGCCAGCAGTTACTCGGGGGGGGCTGCAGATACGCAGTATTTT. This encodes CASSYSGGAADTQYF.